This TCR beta chain was sequenced during a study of T-cell reconstitution after alpha-beta-depleted transplantation in children. Broader study findings: The authors attributed T-cell counts and diversity one year after transplant mostly to newly produced T cells. Reported findings indicate that, about two months after transplant, alpha-beta T cells came from several hundred expanded clones, which were derived from non-depleted graft cells.

For TCRbeta, the library was prepared with unique molecular identifiers. From the PCR reads, TCRdb called clonotypes with MiXCR, one entry per CDR3 protein. Of roughly 110,000 distinct CDR3 sequences listed, 10% are singletons. This clonotype appeared a few times. Its antigen is not identified. The CDR3 runs to 15 residues. CDR1 is SEHNR, CDR2 FQNEAQ, per germline (reference sequence). V lost 0 bases and J lost 5; bases outside the gene matches: 5. Sequences were derived from PBMCs, sampled before TCRalphabeta/CD19-depleted stem cell transplant. The chain links TRBV7-9 to TRBJ2-7, with 9 nucleotides matching TRBD2. This receptor was identified in a boy between 2 and 15 years old with acute lymphoblastic leukemia, due to receive a stem cell transplant. The CDR3 loop is CASSLARLAENEQYF. CDR3 DNA: TGTGCCAGCAGCTTAGCGAGACTAGCGGAGAACGAGCAGTACTTC.